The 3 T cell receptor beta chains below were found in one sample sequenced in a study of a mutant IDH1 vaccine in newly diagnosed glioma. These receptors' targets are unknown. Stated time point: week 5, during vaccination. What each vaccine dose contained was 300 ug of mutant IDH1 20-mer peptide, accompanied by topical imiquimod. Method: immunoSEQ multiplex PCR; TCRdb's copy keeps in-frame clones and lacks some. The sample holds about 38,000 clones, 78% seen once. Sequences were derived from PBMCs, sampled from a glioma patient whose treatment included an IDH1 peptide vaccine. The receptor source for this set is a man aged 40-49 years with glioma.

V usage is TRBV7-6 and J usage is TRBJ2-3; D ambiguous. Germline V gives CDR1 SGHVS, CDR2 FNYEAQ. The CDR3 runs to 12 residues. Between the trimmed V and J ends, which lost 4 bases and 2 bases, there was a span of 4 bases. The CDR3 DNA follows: TGTGCCAGCAGCTCCTACACAGATACGCAGTATTTT. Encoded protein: CASSSYTDTQYF. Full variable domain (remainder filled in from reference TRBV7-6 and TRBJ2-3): GAGVSQSPRYKVTKRGQDVALRCDPISGHVSLYWYRQALGQGPEFLTYFNYEAQQDKSGLPNDRFSAERPEGSISTLTIQRTEQRDSAMYRCASSSYTDTQYFGPGTRLTVL.

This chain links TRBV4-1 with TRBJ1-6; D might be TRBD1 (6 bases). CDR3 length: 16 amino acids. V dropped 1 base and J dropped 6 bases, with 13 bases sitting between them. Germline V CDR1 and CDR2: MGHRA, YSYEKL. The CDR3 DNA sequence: TGCGCCAGCAGCCAAGTGATAGGGGGAGGTAATTCACCCCTCCACTTT. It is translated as CASSQVIGGGNSPLHF.

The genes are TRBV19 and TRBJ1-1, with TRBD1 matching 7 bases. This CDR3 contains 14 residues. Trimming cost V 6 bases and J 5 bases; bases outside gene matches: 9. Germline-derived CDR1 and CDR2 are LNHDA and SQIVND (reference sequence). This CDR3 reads CASRPDRPGTEAFF. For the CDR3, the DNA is TGTGCCAGTAGACCGGACAGGCCAGGGACTGAAGCTTTCTTT.